This T cell receptor (beta chain) was found in a study of blood T cell repertoires in COVID-19. Study at large: Samples came from the United States, Italy and Spain, spanning acute and convalescent COVID-19. PBMCs, B-cell-depleted T cells, or T cells were the source of the cDNA or gDNA that made up the material.

Original data processing: From reference gene primer amplification, estimates of nucleated cell counts were derived. The table came from immunoSEQ multiplex PCR; TCRdb's copy has only in-frame clones and leaves some out. The V and J calls and clone size are taken from that table; D and trimming were inferred from the DNA. The sample consists of more than 85,000 clones, roughly 85% of them appearing once. The CDR3 sequence is 14 residues long. After removal of 7 bases from V and 2 bases from J, the junction contained 5 bases not matched to a gene. The germline CDR1 and CDR2 sequences are MNHEY and SVGAGI.

This TCR came from a woman aged 55-70 years with acute or convalescent COVID-19. The chain combines TRBV6-5 with TRBJ2-5, with TRBD2 matching over 9 bases. The sample taken for sequencing was peripheral blood. CDR3 sequence reads: CASTPTSGQETQYF. The CDR3, as DNA: TGTGCCAGCACCCCGACTAGCGGTCAAGAGACCCAGTACTTC.